The TCR beta chain under discussion was sequenced for a study of memory B cells and T cells in multiple sclerosis. This CDR3 has 15 amino acids. V was shortened by 4 bases and J by 3 bases, with 15 bases between the two germline ends. Germline lookup yields CDR1 KGHSY and CDR2 FQNENV. Assay used: immunoSEQ multiplex PCR; TCRdb lists only in-frame clones, some missing. The data show under 50,000 clones, roughly 87% seen once. CFSE-dim autoproliferating and CFSE-high non-proliferating T cells from unstimulated culture were sequenced separately. Cultures began with some 52 million CFSE-labeled PBMCs, unstimulated for 7 days, with replicate wells pooled. PBMCs were labeled with 0.5 to 0.65 uM CFSE and cultured without exogenous stimuli. Regarding this clone: Its target is unknown.

Study results and caveats: Shared clonotype counts depended on differing compartment clone-set sizes and were normalized.

This sequence was found in a human donor with multiple sclerosis. Source material: PBMCs from blood kept in culture. This chain connects TRBV16 to TRBJ1-1; D gene ambiguous. The CDR3 DNA sequence: TGTGCCAGCAGCCCCAGAGCCGCGCTCCACACTGAAGCTTTCTTT. Translated: CASSPRAALHTEAFF. The whole variable domain, filled in from reference TRBV16 and TRBJ1-1, reads GEEVAQTPKHLVRGEGQKAKLYCAPIKGHSYVFWYQQVLKNEFKFLISFQNENVFDETGMPKERFSAKCLPNSPCSLEIQATKLEDSAVYFCASSPRAALHTEAFFGQGTRLTVV.